Listed here is a single T cell receptor beta chain. Its antigen remains unidentified. Data came from immunoSEQ multiplex PCR; TCRdb stores just in-frame clones and leaves some out. Of 65,000 to 95,000 clones in the sample, 80% to 90% were seen once. The entry originates in a study of OX40 agonist ivuxolimab in advanced cancers. Study findings and constraints: In CD8+ T cells, expanded clones were on average more numerous than in CD4+.

The V end lost 6 bases, the J end lost 2 bases, and 13 bases lay between the germline ends. The CDR3 has 14 residues. From germline, CDR1 is WNHNN and CDR2 SYGVQD (reference sequence). The chain is built from TRBV10-1 and TRBJ1-2; a weak D match, TRBD1 (6 bases). This TCR came from an adult with an advanced solid tumor such as melanoma, head and neck, liver or kidney cancer. Sequencing was performed on CD4+ or CD8+ T cells sorted from blood, taken in a trial of the OX40 agonist ivuxolimab. CDR3 sequence: CASSPATGNYGYTF. In DNA form, the CDR3 reads TGCGCCAGCAGCCCCGCAACAGGGAACTATGGCTACACCTTC.